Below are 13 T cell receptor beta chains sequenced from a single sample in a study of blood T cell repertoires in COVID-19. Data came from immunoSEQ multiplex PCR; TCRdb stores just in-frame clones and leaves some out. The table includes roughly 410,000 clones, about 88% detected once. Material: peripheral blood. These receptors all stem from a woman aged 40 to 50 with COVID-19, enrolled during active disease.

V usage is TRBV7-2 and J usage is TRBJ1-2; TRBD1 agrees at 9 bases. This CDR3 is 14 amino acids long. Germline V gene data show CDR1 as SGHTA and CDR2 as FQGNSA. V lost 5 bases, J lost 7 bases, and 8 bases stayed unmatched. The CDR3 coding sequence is TGTGCCAGCAGCCCGGGACAGGGTTTCTCTGGCTACACCTTC. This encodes CASSPGQGFSGYTF. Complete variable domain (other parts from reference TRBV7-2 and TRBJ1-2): GAGVSQSPSNKVTEKGKDVELRCDPISGHTALYWYRQSLGQGLEFLIYFQGNSAPDKSGLPSDRFSAERTGGSVSTLTIQRTQQEDSAVYLCASSPGQGFSGYTFGSGTRLTVV.

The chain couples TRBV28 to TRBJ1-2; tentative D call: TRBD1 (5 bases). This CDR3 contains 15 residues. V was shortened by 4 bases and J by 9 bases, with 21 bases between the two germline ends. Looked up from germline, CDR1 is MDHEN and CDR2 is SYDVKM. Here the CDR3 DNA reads TGTGCCAGCAGTTCCAATGGGCAGGGTGGTCCGAGCTACACCTTC. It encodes CASSSNGQGGPSYTF.

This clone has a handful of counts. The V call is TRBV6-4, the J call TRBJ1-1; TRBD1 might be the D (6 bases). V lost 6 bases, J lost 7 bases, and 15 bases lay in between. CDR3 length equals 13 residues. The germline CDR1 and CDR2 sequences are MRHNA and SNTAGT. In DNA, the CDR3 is TGTGCCAGCAGCCTAACTCTACAGGGTGAAGCTTTCTTT. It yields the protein CASSLTLQGEAFF.

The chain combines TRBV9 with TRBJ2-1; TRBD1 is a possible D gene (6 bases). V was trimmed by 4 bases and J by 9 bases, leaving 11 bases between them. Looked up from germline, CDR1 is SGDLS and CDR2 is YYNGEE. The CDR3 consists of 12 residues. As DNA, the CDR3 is TGTGCCAGCAGCCCCCCAGGGGTTGAGCAGTTCTTC. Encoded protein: CASSPPGVEQFF.

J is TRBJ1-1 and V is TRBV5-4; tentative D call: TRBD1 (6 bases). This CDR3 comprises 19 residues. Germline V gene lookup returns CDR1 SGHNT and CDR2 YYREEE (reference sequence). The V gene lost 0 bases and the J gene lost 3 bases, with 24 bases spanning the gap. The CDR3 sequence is CASSLAGTLPLGKDTEAFF. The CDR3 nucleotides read TGTGCCAGCAGCTTGGCAGGGACACTGCCCCTCGGGAAGGACACTGAAGCTTTCTTT.

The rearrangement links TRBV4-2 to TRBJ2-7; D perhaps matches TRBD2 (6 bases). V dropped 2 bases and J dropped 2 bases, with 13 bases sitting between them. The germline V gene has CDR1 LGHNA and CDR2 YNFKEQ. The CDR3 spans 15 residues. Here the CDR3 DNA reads TGTGCCAGCAGCCAAAGGGTAGCGGAAACCTACGAGCAGTACTTC. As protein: CASSQRVAETYEQYF.

This chain's CDR3 is CASSVGQGHNQPQHF. The CDR3 DNA reads TGTGCCAGCAGCGTAGGACAGGGCCACAATCAGCCCCAGCATTTT. The chain has TRBV7-2 and TRBJ1-5; 8 positions match TRBD1. The J segment lost 3 bases and the V segment lost 5 bases, leaving 6 bases of the junction unmatched. The CDR3 contains 15 residues. Germline CDR1 SGHTA, CDR2 FQGNSA.

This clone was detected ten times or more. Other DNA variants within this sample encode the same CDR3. The chain's CDR3 is CASSGQISNQPQHF. The CDR3 DNA sequence: TGTGCCAGCAGTGGACAGATCAGCAATCAGCCCCAGCATTTT. This chain connects TRBV2 to TRBJ1-5; tentative D call: TRBD1 (5 bases). V was pared by 4 bases and J by 1 base, with 8 bases between. CDR1 is SNHLY, CDR2 FYNNEI, per germline. This CDR3 comprises 14 residues.

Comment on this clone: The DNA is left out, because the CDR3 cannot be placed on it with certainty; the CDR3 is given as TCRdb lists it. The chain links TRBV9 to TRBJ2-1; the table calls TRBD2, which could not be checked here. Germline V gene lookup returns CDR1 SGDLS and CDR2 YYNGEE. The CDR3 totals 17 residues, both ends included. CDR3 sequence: CASSVGEGAGFIPGRFF.

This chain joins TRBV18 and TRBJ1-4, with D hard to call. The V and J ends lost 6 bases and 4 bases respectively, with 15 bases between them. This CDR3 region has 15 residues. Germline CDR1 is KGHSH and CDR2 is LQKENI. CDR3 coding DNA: TGTGCCAGCTCCCCTCCCCGCGGGGTTAATGAAAAACTGTTTTTT. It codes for CASSPPRGVNEKLFF.

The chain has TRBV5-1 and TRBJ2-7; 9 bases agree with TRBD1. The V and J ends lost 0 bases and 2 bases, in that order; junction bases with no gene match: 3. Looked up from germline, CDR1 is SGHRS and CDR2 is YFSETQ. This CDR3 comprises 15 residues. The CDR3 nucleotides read TGCGCCAGCAGCTTGGGGGACAGGGCCGCCTACGAGCAGTACTTC. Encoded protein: CASSLGDRAAYEQYF. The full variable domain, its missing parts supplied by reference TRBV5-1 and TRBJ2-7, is KAGVTQTPRYLIKTRGQQVTLSCSPISGHRSVSWYQQTPGQGLQFLFEYFSETQRNKGNFPGRFSGRQFSNSRSEMNVSTLELGDSALYLCASSLGDRAAYEQYFGPGTRLTVT.

CDR3 DNA: TGTGCCAGCAGACTACAAACAGGGCTGGGTGGGGCCAACGTCCTGACTTTC. It is translated as CASRLQTGLGGANVLTF. This sequence joins TRBV28 and TRBJ2-6; D might be TRBD1 (6 bases). V dropped 6 bases and J dropped 3 bases, with 18 bases sitting between them. Germline V gene data show CDR1 as MDHEN and CDR2 as SYDVKM. There are 17 residues in the CDR3. Complete variable domain (other parts from reference TRBV28 and TRBJ2-6): DVKVTQSSRYLVKRTGEKVFLECVQDMDHENMFWYRQDPGLGLRLIYFSYDVKMKEKGDIPEGYSVSREKKERFSLILESASTNQTSMYLCASRLQTGLGGANVLTFGAGSRLTVL.

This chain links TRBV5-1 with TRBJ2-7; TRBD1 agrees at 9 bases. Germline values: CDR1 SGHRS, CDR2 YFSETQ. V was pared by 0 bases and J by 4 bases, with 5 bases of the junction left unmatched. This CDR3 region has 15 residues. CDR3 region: CASSLVDRGRYEQYF. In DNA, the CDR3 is TGCGCCAGCAGCTTGGTAGACAGGGGGAGGTACGAGCAGTACTTC.